This TCR beta chain was captured in a study of T cells in tumors after PD-1 blockade. Study overall: Either cemiplimab 350 mg every 2 weeks or pembrolizumab 200 mg every 3 weeks was given. Daily vismodegib 150 mg continued in a subset of anti-PD-1-treated patients.

General study findings and limits: Blood contained about two fifths of the tumor's TCR clonotypes.

Trimming took off 5 bases at V and 3 bases at J, with 10 bases between the two ends. CDR1 and CDR2 (germline): SGHTA, FQGTGA. The CDR3 runs 13 residues. Sequenced by immunoSEQ multiplex PCR; TCRdb stores in-frame clones only, minus some. The sample includes some 48,000 clones, roughly three quarters of them seen just once. Comments on this clone: Antigen specificity is unknown.

Sequencing used PBMCs, obtained before anti-PD-1 treatment. The chain links TRBV7-3 to TRBJ2-5; D possibly corresponds to TRBD2 (5 bases). The sequence was collected from a human donor with basal cell carcinoma. The CDR3 region has the DNA TGTGCCAGCAGCCTCCAGAGGGAAGAGACCCAGTACTTC. It codes for CASSLQREETQYF.